Each of the 25 T cell receptor beta chains below was sequenced from the same sample in a study of CD8 T cells in ankylosing spondylitis. From the 5' RACE reads, TCRdb called clonotypes with MiXCR, one entry per CDR3 protein. The sample has about 240,000 distinct CDR3 sequences; over 8.5% are singletons. Input material: blood, either unsorted or a sorted T cell fraction (not recorded which). These receptors were collected from a male donor with ankylosing spondylitis or in good health (not recorded which).

Many counts were recorded for this clonotype. The chain carries TRBV11-2 and TRBJ2-3; D uncertain. The V gene lost 5 bases and the J gene lost 1 base, with 10 bases spanning the gap. Germline-derived CDR1 and CDR2 are SGHAT and FQNNGV. This CDR3 has 14 amino acids. CDR3 sequence: CASSRPTGTDTQYF. The CDR3 bases are TGTGCCAGCAGCCGACCCACGGGCACAGATACGCAGTATTTT. Combining the CDR3 with reference TRBV11-2 and TRBJ2-3 gives the whole variable domain EAGVAQSPRYKIIEKRQSVAFWCNPISGHATLYWYQQILGQGPKLLIQFQNNGVVDDSQLPKDRFSAERLKGVDSTLKIQPAKLEDSAVYLCASSRPTGTDTQYFGPGTRLTVL.

This clonotype was counted a few times. J is TRBJ2-5 and V is TRBV7-2, with 7 bases lining up with TRBD2. Per germline, CDR1 SGHTA and CDR2 FQGNSA. V lost 4 bases, J lost 7 bases, and 15 bases stayed unmatched. The CDR3 sequence is 16 residues long. The CDR3 spells CASSSSSSGLIGTQYF. CDR3 DNA: TGTGCCAGCAGCTCCTCTTCTAGCGGCCTAATAGGGACCCAGTACTTC.

This clonotype was counted ten times or more. The chain couples TRBV7-2 to TRBJ2-5, with TRBD1 matching 8 bases. The CDR3 is 16 amino acids. The J segment lost 7 bases and the V segment lost 6 bases, leaving 16 bases of the junction unmatched. Germline V gives CDR1 SGHTA, CDR2 FQGNSA. This CDR3 reads CASRRGMDRDLSTQYF. The CDR3 bases are TGTGCCAGCAGGAGGGGCATGGACAGGGACCTTTCGACCCAGTACTTC. Full variable domain (missing parts from reference TRBV7-2 and TRBJ2-5): GAGVSQSPSNKVTEKGKDVELRCDPISGHTALYWYRQSLGQGLEFLIYFQGNSAPDKSGLPSDRFSAERTGGSVSTLTIQRTQQEDSAVYLCASRRGMDRDLSTQYFGPGTRLLVL.

This clonotype was recorded many times. The V and J genes are TRBV11-2 and TRBJ2-1, with D tentatively TRBD1 (6 bases). Germline assignment: CDR1 SGHAT and CDR2 FQNNGV. The germline V and J ends were trimmed by 5 bases and 7 bases, with 15 bases remaining between them. The CDR3 covers 14 residues. CDR3 sequence reads: CASSNKDSRNEQFF. As DNA, the CDR3 is TGTGCCAGCAGCAACAAGGACAGTCGGAATGAGCAGTTCTTC.

At least ten counts were recorded for this clonotype. This chain uses TRBV7-3 with TRBJ2-3; 9 nucleotides align to TRBD2. CDR1 and CDR2 (germline): SGHTA, FQGTGA. This CDR3 contains 14 residues. V was pared by 6 bases and J by 11 bases, with 12 bases of the junction left unmatched. In nucleotides, the CDR3 is TGTGCCAGCAGTCCTAGCGGGGTCGGACACGAGCAGTATTTT. It encodes CASSPSGVGHEQYF.

Many counts were recorded for this clonotype. J is TRBJ2-2 and V is TRBV24-1; 9 bases are shared with TRBD1. With 3 bases clipped from V and 3 bases from J, the junction kept 4 bases outside the gene matches. This CDR3 region has 16 residues. The germline CDR1 and CDR2 sequences are KGHDR and SFDVKD. The CDR3, as DNA: TGTGCCACCAGTGATGCCAGGACAGGGGACACCGGGGAGCTGTTTTTT. Amino acid sequence: CATSDARTGDTGELFF.

The chain combines TRBV18 with TRBJ2-5; 9 bases fit TRBD1. The V segment lost 3 bases and the J segment 3 bases; nucleotides outside the gene matches: 5. Germline assignment: CDR1 KGHSH and CDR2 LQKENI. CDR3 size: 15 residues. The DNA for the CDR3 is TGTGCCAGCTCACCCCGGGACAGGGTAGAAGAGACCCAGTACTTC. This translates into CASSPRDRVEETQYF.

The chain joins TRBV7-3 to TRBJ1-4; D gene ambiguous. Trimming shortened V by 4 bases and J by 8 bases, and 11 bases separated the two germline ends. Germline lookup yields CDR1 SGHTA and CDR2 FQGTGA. This CDR3 region has 13 residues. CDR3 in amino acids: CASSSGPGEKLFF. The CDR3 nucleotides read TGTGCCAGCAGCTCAGGACCGGGGGAAAAACTGTTTTTT.

This clonotype was counted at least ten times. The V call is TRBV5-1, the J call TRBJ2-7; 9 bases map to TRBD1. Germline CDR1 is SGHRS and CDR2 is YFSETQ. This CDR3 contains 16 residues. V shed 5 bases, J shed 2 bases, and the junction held 11 bases outside the gene matches. In DNA form, the CDR3 reads TGCGCCAGCAGACCCTCATCCGGGACAGGGACCTACGAGCAGTACTTC. It specifies CASRPSSGTGTYEQYF.

This clonotype occurred many times. V is TRBV29-1 and J is TRBJ2-5, with D unclear. The CDR3 is 12 amino acids. Germline-derived CDR1 and CDR2 are SQVTM and ANQGSEA. V was trimmed by 1 base and J by 2 bases, leaving 5 bases between them. Here the CDR3 DNA reads TGCAGCGTTGAAGGACGGCAAGAGACCCAGTACTTC. This codes for CSVEGRQETQYF.

This clonotype showed up many times. This sequence joins TRBV11-2 and TRBJ2-5, with 13 bases matching TRBD2. The CDR3 is 19 residues long. Germline loops: CDR1 SGHAT, CDR2 FQNNGV. Losses at the gene ends were 1 base for V and 7 bases for J; bases not matched to a gene: 15. The CDR3 region has the DNA TGTGCCAGCAGCTTAGGTCGGACTAGCGGGAGCCCCGAGCATGGGACCCAGTACTTC. Translating gives CASSLGRTSGSPEHGTQYF.

In its sample, this clonotype was seen many times. This chain joins TRBV20-1 and TRBJ2-1; D possibly uses TRBD1 or TRBD2 (6 bases each). Germline CDR1 is DFQATT and CDR2 is SNEGSKA (reference sequence). There are 15 residues in the CDR3. Between the trimmed V and J ends, which lost 2 bases and 2 bases, there was a span of 13 bases. The CDR3 protein is CSARQQGGPYNEQFF. CDR3 bases: TGCAGTGCTAGACAACAGGGAGGCCCCTACAATGAGCAGTTCTTC.

The gene calls are TRBV5-1 and TRBJ2-3, with 8 bases identical to TRBD2. Trimming removed 3 bases from V and 6 bases from J; junction bases left unmatched: 18. This CDR3 has 18 amino acids. Germline assignment: CDR1 SGHRS and CDR2 YFSETQ. CDR3 protein: CASSSLNLRTSTKDTQYF. In nucleotides, the CDR3 is TGCGCCAGCAGCTCGTTAAACTTAAGGACTAGCACAAAGGATACGCAGTATTTT.

About this clonotype: A clone one base away is much larger, so this may be a read error. V usage is TRBV28 and J usage is TRBJ1-2; 9 bases align to TRBD1. In germline, CDR1 is MDHEN, CDR2 SYDVKM. This CDR3 has 15 residues. In nucleotides, the CDR3 is TGTGCCAGCAGTTTAACAGGGGGCTACCTCTATGGCTTCACCTTC. It translates to CASSLTGGYLYGFTF.

This clonotype was seen at least ten times. The chain combines TRBV20-1 with TRBJ2-1; no firm D call. Germline values: CDR1 DFQATT, CDR2 SNEGSKA (reference sequence). The CDR3 totals 13 residues. The V and J ends lost 4 bases and 8 bases respectively, with 15 bases between them. CDR3: CSANLGPSHEQFF. CDR3 DNA: TGCAGTGCTAATCTCGGGCCGAGTCATGAGCAGTTCTTC.

This clonotype was seen ten or more times. The chain has TRBV12-3 or TRBV12-4 and TRBJ2-7; D is ambiguous. V lost 5 bases and J 1 base, leaving 9 bases between the germline ends. The CDR3 sequence is 13 residues long. The CDR3 DNA sequence: TGTGCCAGCAGTCCAGCCCGGTCCTACGAGCAGTACTTC. It codes for CASSPARSYEQYF.

In this sample, this clonotype turned up a few times. V and J are TRBV6-1 and TRBJ1-5, with D possibly TRBD1 on 5 matching bases. CDR3 length: 13 residues. Trimming stripped 5 bases from V and 5 bases from J, with 10 bases between. CDR1 MNHNS and CDR2 SASEGT come from the germline V gene. The CDR3, as DNA: TGTGCCAGCAGTCGCCAAGGGGATCAGCCCCAGCATTTT. Translating it yields CASSRQGDQPQHF.

CDR3 sequence reads: CASSLEDSFYEQYF. The CDR3, as DNA: TGCGCCAGCAGCTTGGAGGACAGCTTCTACGAGCAGTACTTC. The rearrangement joins TRBV5-1 to TRBJ2-7, with D tentatively TRBD1 (6 bases). The CDR3 consists of 14 residues. Trimming shortened V by 0 bases and J by 3 bases, and 10 bases separated the two germline ends. The germline V gene has CDR1 SGHRS and CDR2 YFSETQ.

Ten or more counts support this clonotype. V usage is TRBV4-3 and J usage is TRBJ2-7, with D unclear. The CDR3 is 16 residues long. V dropped 0 bases and J dropped 0 bases, with 12 bases sitting between them. The germline V gene has CDR1 LGHNA and CDR2 YSLEER. CDR3 protein: CASSQDTRRSSYEQYF. In nucleotides, the CDR3 is TGCGCCAGCAGCCAAGATACGCGCCGGAGCTCCTACGAGCAGTACTTC.

This clonotype came up many times. CDR3 nucleotide sequence: TGTGCCAGCAGCATCAGCGGGGGCTACTACAATGAGCAGTTCTTC. It codes for CASSISGGYYNEQFF. The chain is built from TRBV7-6 and TRBJ2-1, with 8 bases fitting TRBD2. CDR1 is SGHVS, CDR2 FNYEAQ, per germline. The V segment lost 5 bases and the J segment 3 bases; nucleotides outside the gene matches: 6. The CDR3 is made up of 15 amino acids.

There are many counts of this clonotype. The gene calls are TRBV6-5 and TRBJ1-2; D gene uncertain. Per germline, CDR1 MNHEY and CDR2 SVGAGI. The CDR3 spans 14 residues. Trimming removed 2 bases from V and 2 bases from J, with 9 bases in between. The chain's CDR3 is CASSYASSNYGYTF. The CDR3 nucleotides read TGTGCCAGCAGTTACGCCAGCTCGAACTATGGCTACACCTTC.

V and J are TRBV11-1 and TRBJ2-1; weak D call: TRBD1 (6 bases). The CDR3 extends over 15 amino acids. The germline V and J ends were trimmed by 5 bases and 2 bases, with 13 bases remaining between them. Per the germline V gene, CDR1 is SGHAT and CDR2 is FQDESV (reference sequence). CDR3 bases: TGTGCCAGCAGCCTCATTGGGGGCCCCTACAATGAGCAGTTCTTC. Protein: CASSLIGGPYNEQFF. Complete variable domain (other parts from reference TRBV11-1 and TRBJ2-1): EAEVAQSPRYKITEKSQAVAFWCDPISGHATLYWYRQILGQGPELLVQFQDESVVDDSQLPKDRFSAERLKGVDSTLKIQPAELGDSAMYLCASSLIGGPYNEQFFGPGTRLTVL.

This clonotype came up many times. In nucleotides, the CDR3 is TGTGCCACCAAGTCACAGGGACTAGCGGGATCAGATACGCAGTATTTT. This encodes CATKSQGLAGSDTQYF. V usage is TRBV6-1 and J usage is TRBJ2-3, with 13 bases lining up with TRBD2. The CDR3 sequence is 16 residues long. Germline loops: CDR1 MNHNS, CDR2 SASEGT. Trimming removed 10 bases from V and 4 bases from J; junction bases left unmatched: 11.

The sample holds many counts of this clonotype. The chain employs TRBV11-2 and TRBJ1-5, with D uncertain. CDR1 is SGHAT, CDR2 FQNNGV, per germline. This CDR3 has 13 amino acids. V lost 0 bases, J lost 7 bases, and 7 bases lay in between. The chain's CDR3 is CASSLDREQPQHF. CDR3 DNA: TGTGCCAGCAGCTTAGATCGAGAACAGCCCCAGCATTTT.

This clonotype was found many times. The V gene is TRBV12-3 or TRBV12-4, the J gene TRBJ1-2; no firm D call. CDR3 length: 12 amino acids. V was pared by 6 bases and J by 5 bases, with 10 bases between. The CDR3 is CASSLTYYGYTF. The CDR3 DNA follows: TGTGCCAGCAGCCTAACCTATTATGGCTACACCTTC.